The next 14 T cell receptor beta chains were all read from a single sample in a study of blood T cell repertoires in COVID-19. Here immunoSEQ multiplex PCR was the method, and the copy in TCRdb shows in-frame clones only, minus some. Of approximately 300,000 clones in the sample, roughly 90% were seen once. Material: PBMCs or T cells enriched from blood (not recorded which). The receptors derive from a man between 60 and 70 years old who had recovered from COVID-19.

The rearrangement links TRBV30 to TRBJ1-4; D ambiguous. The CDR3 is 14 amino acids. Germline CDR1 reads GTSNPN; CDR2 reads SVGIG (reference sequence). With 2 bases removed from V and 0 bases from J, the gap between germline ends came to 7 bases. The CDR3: CAWSRQTTNEKLFF. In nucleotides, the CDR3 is TGTGCCTGGAGTCGCCAGACAACTAATGAAAAACTGTTTTTT.

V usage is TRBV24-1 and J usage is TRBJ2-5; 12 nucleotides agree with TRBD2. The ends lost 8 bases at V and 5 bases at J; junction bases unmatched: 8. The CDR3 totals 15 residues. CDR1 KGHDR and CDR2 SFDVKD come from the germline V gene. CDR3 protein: CATKLAGGTGETQYF. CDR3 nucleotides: TGTGCCACCAAACTAGCGGGAGGAACGGGGGAGACCCAGTACTTC.

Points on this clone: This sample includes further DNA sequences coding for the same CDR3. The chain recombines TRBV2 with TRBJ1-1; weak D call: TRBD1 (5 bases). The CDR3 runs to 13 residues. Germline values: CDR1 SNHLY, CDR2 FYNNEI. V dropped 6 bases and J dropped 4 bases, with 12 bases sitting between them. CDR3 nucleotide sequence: TGTGCCAGCAGGACGGGGAGGGGCACTGAAGCTTTCTTT. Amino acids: CASRTGRGTEAFF.

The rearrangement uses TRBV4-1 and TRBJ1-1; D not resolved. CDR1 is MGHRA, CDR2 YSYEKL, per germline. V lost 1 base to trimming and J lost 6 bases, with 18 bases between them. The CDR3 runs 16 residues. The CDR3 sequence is CASSQVRRQSVSEAFF. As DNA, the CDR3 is TGCGCCAGCAGCCAAGTGAGGCGGCAGTCGGTCTCTGAAGCTTTCTTT.

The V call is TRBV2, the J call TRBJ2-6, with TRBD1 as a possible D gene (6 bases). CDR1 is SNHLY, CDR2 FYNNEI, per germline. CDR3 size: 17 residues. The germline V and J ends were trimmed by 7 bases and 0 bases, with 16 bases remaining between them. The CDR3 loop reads CASNIGQSLSGANVLTF. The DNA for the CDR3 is TGTGCCAGCAACATCGGACAGTCGCTCTCTGGGGCCAACGTCCTGACTTTC.

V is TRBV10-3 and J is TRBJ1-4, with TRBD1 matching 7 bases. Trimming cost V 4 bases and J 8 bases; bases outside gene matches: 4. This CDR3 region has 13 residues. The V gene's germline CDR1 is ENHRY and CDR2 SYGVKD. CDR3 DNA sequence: TGTGCCATCAGTGCAGGGGGAGAGGAAAAACTGTTTTTT. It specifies CAISAGGEEKLFF.

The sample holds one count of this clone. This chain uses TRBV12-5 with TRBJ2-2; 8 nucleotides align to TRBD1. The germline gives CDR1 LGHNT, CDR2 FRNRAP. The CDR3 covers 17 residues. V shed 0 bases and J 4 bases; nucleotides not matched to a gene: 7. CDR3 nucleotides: TGTGCTAGTGGTTTGGTACAGGGGACAGGAAGCACCGGGGAGCTGTTTTTT. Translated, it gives CASGLVQGTGSTGELFF.

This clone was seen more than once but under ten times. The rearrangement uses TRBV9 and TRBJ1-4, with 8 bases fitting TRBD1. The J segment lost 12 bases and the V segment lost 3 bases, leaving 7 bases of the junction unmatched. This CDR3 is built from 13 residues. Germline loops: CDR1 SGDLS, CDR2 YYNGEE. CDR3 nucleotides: TGTGCCAGCAGCGCAAACCCGACAGGGGAACTGTTTTTT. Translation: CASSANPTGELFF.

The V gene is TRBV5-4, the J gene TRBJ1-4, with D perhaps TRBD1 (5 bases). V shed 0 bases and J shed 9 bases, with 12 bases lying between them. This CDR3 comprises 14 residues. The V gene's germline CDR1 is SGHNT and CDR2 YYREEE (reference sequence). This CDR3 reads CASSLEGSGKKLFF. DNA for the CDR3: TGTGCCAGCAGCTTGGAAGGATCAGGGAAAAAACTGTTTTTT.

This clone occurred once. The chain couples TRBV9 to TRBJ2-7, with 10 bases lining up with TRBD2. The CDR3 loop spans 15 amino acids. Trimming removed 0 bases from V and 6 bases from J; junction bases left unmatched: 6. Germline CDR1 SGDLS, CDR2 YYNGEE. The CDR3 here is CASSVDASGRVEQYF. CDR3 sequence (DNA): TGTGCCAGCAGCGTAGATGCTAGCGGGAGAGTCGAGCAGTACTTC.

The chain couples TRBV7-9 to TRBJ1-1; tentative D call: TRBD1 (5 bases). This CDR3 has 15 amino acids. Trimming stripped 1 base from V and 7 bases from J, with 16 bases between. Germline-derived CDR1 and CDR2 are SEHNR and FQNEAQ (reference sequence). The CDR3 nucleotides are TGTGCCAGCAGCTTAGAGGGGTCTCGACAGCTTGAAGCTTTCTTT. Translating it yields CASSLEGSRQLEAFF.

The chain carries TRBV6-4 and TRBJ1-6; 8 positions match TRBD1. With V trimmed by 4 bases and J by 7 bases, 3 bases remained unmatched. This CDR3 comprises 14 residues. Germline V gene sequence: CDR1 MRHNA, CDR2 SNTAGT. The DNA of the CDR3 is TGTGCCAGCAGTGCGACAGGGGACAATTCACCCCTCCACTTT. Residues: CASSATGDNSPLHF.

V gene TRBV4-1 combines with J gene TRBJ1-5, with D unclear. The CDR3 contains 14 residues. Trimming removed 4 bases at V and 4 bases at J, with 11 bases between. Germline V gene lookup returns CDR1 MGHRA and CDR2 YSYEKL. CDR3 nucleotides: TGCGCCAGCAGCCCCTCAAGACTAAATCAGCCCCAGCATTTT. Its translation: CASSPSRLNQPQHF.

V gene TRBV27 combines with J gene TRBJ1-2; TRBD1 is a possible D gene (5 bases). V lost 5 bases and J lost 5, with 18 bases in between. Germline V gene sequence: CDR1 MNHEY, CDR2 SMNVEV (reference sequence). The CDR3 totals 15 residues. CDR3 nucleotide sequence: TGTGCCAGCAGTCCGCTAAGCAGGGTTGGGTATGGCTACACCTTC. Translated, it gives CASSPLSRVGYGYTF.